The 2 T cell receptor beta chains below come from one sample, sequenced in a study of T cells in localized non-small cell lung cancer. Profiled with immunoSEQ multiplex PCR; TCRdb holds only in-frame clones, not every one. Of about 33,000 clones listed, roughly nine tenths were seen once; the top ten hold around 4.1%. This sample comprised peripheral blood, obtained before any cancer treatment. The receptors come from a man aged 35-75 years with stage I lung adenocarcinoma.

The J gene is TRBJ2-2, the V gene TRBV10-1; 7 bases are shared with TRBD1. The CDR3 spans 15 residues. The germline V gene has CDR1 WNHNN and CDR2 SYGVQD (reference sequence). J was trimmed by 5 bases and V by 5 bases; bases with no gene match: 8. CDR3 DNA: TGCGCCAGCAGTCTGAGACAGGGATATACCGGGGAGCTGTTTTTT. It translates to CASSLRQGYTGELFF.

The J gene is TRBJ2-1, the V gene TRBV5-1; the match to TRBD1 covers 10 bases. The CDR3 is 18 residues long. With 2 bases clipped from V and 4 bases from J, the junction kept 12 bases outside the gene matches. Germline CDR1 reads SGHRS; CDR2 reads YFSETQ. The DNA for the CDR3 is TGCGCCAGCAGCTTATCCCCTTCGGGACAGGGGTTTTACAATGAGCAGTTCTTC. This sequence encodes CASSLSPSGQGFYNEQFF.